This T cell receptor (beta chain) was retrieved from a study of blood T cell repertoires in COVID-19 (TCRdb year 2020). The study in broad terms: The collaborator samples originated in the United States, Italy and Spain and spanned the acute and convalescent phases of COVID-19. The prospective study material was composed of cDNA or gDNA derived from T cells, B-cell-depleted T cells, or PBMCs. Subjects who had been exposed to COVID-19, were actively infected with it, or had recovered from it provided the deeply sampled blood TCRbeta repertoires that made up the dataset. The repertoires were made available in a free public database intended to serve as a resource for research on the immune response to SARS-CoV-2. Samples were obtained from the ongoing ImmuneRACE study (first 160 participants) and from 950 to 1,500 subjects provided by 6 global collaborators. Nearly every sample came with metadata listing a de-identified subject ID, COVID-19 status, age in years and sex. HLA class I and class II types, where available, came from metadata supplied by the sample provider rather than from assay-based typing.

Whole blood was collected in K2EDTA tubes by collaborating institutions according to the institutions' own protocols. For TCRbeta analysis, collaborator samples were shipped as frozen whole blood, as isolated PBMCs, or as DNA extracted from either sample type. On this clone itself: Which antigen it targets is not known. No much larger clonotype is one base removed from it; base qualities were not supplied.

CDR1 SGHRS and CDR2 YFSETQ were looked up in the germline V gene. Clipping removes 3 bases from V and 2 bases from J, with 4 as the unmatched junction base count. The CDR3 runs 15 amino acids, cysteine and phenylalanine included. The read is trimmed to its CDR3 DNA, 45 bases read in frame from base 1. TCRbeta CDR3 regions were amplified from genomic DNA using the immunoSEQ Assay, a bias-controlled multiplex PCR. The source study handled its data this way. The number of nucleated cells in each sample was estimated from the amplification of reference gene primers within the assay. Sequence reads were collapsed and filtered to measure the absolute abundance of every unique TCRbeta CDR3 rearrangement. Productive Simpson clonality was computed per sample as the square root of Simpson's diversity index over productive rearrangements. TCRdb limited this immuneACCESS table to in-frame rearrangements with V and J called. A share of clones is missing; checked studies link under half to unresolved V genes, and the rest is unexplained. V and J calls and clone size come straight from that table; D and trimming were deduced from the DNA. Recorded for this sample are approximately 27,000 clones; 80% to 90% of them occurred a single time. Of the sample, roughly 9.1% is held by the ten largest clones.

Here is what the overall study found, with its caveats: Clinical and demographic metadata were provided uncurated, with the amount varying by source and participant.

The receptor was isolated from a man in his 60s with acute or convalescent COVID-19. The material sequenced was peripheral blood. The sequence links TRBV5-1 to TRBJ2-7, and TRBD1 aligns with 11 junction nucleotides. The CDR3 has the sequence CASSSGTGGPYEQYF. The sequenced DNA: TGCGCCAGCAGCTCCGGGACAGGGGGTCCCTACGAGCAGTACTTC.